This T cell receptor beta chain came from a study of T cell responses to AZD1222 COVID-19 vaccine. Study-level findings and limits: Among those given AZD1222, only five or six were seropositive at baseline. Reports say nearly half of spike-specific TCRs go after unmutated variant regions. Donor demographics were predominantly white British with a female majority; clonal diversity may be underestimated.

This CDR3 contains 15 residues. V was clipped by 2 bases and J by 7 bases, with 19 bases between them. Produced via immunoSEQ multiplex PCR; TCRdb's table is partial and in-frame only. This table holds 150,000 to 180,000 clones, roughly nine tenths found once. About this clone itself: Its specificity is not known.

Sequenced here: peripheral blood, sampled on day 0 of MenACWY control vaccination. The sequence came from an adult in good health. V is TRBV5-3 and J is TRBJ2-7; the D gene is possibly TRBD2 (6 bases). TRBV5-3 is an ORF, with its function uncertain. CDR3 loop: CARSFSIASEEEQYV. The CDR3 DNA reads TGTGCCAGAAGCTTTTCCATCGCTAGCGAAGAAGAGCAGTACGTC.